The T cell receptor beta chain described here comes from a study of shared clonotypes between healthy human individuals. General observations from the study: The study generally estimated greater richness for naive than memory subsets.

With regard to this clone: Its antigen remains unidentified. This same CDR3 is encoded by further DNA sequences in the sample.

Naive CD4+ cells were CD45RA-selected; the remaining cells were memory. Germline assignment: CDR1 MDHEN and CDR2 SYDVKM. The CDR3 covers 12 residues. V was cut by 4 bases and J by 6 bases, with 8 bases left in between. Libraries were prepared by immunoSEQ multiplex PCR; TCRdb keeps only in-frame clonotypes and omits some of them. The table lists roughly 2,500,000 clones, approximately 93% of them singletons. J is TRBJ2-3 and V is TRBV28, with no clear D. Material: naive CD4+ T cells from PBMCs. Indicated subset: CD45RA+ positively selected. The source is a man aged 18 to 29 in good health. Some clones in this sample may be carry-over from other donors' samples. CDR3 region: CASSSGGDTQYF. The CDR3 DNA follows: TGTGCCAGCAGTTCGGGTGGTGATACGCAGTATTTT.